The T cell receptor beta chain under discussion was sequenced for a study of blood T cells in healthy people across ages. Study-wide findings and caveats: Strongly correlated with naive T cell percentage was TCR beta diversity.

For the second PCR, which ran for about 6 to 11 cycles, a sample-barcoded 5' primer and a J-beta primer mix were used. A template-switch adaptor that had 12 random nucleotides put a tag on each cDNA molecule. TCRdb reprocessed the 5' RACE reads with MiXCR, giving one entry per CDR3 protein. Of 890,000 or so distinct CDR3 sequences in the sample, 60% to 80% were seen once. All donors came from Russia, were Caucasian and healthy, and spanned ages roughly 6 to 100. The germline V gene encodes CDR1 SGHRS and CDR2 YFSETQ. This CDR3 is 15 amino acids long. V gave up 3 bases and J gave up 1 base, with 11 bases separating them. The table lists this clonotype with a few counts. What it binds is unknown.

The clonotype was recovered from a man younger than 40 in good health. The rearrangement uses TRBV5-1 and TRBJ1-5, with D possibly TRBD1 on 5 matching bases. The material sequenced was blood. The CDR3 DNA reads as TGCGCCAGCAGCTGGGAGGGGTTGAGCAATCAGCCCCAGCATTTT. Protein product: CASSWEGLSNQPQHF.